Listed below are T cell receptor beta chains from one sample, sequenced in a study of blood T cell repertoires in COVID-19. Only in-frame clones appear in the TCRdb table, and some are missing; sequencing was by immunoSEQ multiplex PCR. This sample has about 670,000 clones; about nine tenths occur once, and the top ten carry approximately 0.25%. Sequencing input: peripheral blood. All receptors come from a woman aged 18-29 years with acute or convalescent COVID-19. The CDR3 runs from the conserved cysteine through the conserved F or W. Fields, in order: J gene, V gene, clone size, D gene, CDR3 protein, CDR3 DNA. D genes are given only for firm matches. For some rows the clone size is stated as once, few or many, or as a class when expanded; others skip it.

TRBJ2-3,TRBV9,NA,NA,CASSELALAGAEIGTDTQYF,TGTGCCAGCAGCGAGCTTGCTTTGGCGGGGGCCGAGATTGGCACAGATACGCAGTATTTT
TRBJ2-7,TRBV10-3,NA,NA,CAISEGEGHEQYF,TGTGCCATCAGTGAGGGTGAGGGTCACGAGCAGTACTTC
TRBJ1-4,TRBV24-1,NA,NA,CATSSGVYGEKLFF,TGTGCCACCAGCTCAGGGGTTTACGGTGAAAAACTGTTTTTT
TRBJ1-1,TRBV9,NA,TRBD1,CASSVTGGNTEAFF,TGTGCCAGCAGCGTGACAGGGGGGAACACTGAAGCTTTCTTT
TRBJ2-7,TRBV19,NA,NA,CASSIAGGSTYEQYF,TGTGCCAGTAGTATAGCTGGGGGCAGCACCTACGAGCAGTACTTC
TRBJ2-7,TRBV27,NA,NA,CASSLNPPGYEQYF,TGTGCCAGCAGTTTGAACCCCCCCGGGTACGAGCAGTACTTC
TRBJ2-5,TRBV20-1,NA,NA,CSAQFQETQYF,TGCAGTGCTCAATTCCAAGAGACCCAGTACTTC
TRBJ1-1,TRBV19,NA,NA,CASSMLRSSEAFF,TGTGCCAGTAGTATGTTGCGTTCTTCTGAAGCTTTCTTT
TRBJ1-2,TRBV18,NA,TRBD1,CASSPGQALANYGYTF,TGTGCCAGCTCACCGGGACAGGCCCTGGCTAACTATGGCTACACCTTC
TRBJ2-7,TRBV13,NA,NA,CASSLGLEAFTSYEQYF,TGTGCCAGCAGCTTAGGCCTTGAGGCTTTCACCTCCTACGAGCAGTACTTC
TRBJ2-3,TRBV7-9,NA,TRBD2,CASSPGGGLSTDTQYF,TGTGCCAGCAGCCCCGGCGGGGGACTTAGCACAGATACGCAGTATTTT
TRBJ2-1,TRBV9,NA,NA,CASSGDTEQFF,TGTGCCAGCAGCGGGGACACTGAGCAGTTCTTC
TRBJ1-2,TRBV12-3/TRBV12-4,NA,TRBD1,CASRSTGGYGYTF,TGTGCCAGCAGATCTACAGGGGGCTATGGCTACACCTTC
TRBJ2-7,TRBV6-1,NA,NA,CASSEGQSPYNAQYF,TGTGCCAGCAGTGAAGGACAATCACCATACAATGCCCAGTACTTC
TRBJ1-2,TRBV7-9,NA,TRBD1,CALEGAQNYGYTF,TGTGCCTTGGAGGGGGCGCAAAACTATGGCTACACCTTC
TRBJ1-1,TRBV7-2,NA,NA,CASSARGRTEAFF,TGTGCCAGCAGCGCGAGAGGGCGCACTGAAGCTTTCTTT
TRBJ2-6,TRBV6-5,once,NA,CASGYRPGANVLTF,TGTGCCAGCGGGTACAGGCCTGGGGCCAACGTCCTGACTTTC
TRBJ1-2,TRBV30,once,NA,CAWSGGPYGYTF,TGTGCCTGGAGTGGGGGGCCCTATGGCTACACCTTC
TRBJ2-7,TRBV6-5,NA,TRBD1,CACWTGGHEQYF,TGTGCCTGCTGGACAGGTGGCCACGAGCAGTACTTC
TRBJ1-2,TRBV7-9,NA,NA,CASSTVNGYTF,TGTGCCAGCAGCACAGTTAATGGCTACACCTTC
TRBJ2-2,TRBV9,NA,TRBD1,CASSARDRNTGELFF,TGTGCCAGCAGCGCCCGGGACAGGAACACCGGGGAGCTGTTTTTT
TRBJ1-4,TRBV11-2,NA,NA,CASSSTAGSTNEKLFF,TGTGCCAGCAGCTCCACCGCAGGGTCTACTAATGAAAAACTGTTTTTT
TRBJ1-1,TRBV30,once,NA,CAWSVITEGAAFF,TGTGCCTGGAGTGTAATTACGGAGGGTGCAGCTTTCTTT
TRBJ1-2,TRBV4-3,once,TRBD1,CASSQDAAGGYGYTF,TGCGCCAGCAGCCAAGATGCCGCAGGGGGCTATGGCTACACCTTC
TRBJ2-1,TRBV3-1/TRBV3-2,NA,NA,CASSQGQELYNEQFF,TGTGCCAGCAGCCAAGGACAGGAGTTATACAATGAGCAGTTCTTC
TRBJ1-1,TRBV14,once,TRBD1,CASRGPGGVTEAFF,TGTGCCAGCCGGGGACCAGGGGGAGTCACTGAAGCTTTCTTT
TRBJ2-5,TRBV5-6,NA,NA,CASSIGTSGETQYF,TGTGCCAGCAGCATTGGGACTTCGGGGGAGACCCAGTACTTC
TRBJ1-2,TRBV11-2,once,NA,CASSSYRDRDYGYTF,TGTGCCAGCAGCTCGTACAGGGATCGGGACTATGGCTACACCTTC
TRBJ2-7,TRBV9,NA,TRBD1,CASSLGQGAGYEQYF,TGTGCCAGCAGCCTCGGACAGGGGGCGGGGTACGAGCAGTACTTC
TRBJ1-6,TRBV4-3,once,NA,CASSPQGRLSSYNSPLHF,TGCGCCAGCAGCCCACAGGGCAGATTAAGCTCCTATAATTCACCCCTCCACTTT
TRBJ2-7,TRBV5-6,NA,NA,CASSLEVGGVGNEQYF,TGTGCCAGCAGCTTGGAGGTAGGGGGAGTCGGGAACGAGCAGTACTTC
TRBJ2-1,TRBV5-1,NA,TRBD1,CASSIQGARDNEQFF,TGCGCCAGCAGCATTCAGGGGGCGCGTGATAATGAGCAGTTCTTC
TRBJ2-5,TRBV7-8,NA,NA,CASSTRGETQYF,TGTGCCAGCAGCACTCGGGGGGAGACCCAGTACTTC
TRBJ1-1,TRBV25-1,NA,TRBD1,CASSKGATEAFF,TGTGCCAGCAGTAAGGGGGCCACTGAAGCTTTCTTT
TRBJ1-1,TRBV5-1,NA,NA,CASSFRGRDTEAFF,TGCGCCAGCAGCTTCAGGGGTCGGGACACTGAAGCTTTCTTT
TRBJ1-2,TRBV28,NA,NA,CASSLAANYGYTF,TGTGCCAGCAGTTTGGCCGCTAACTATGGCTACACCTTC
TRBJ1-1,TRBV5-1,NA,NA,CASSLDGGGDEAFF,TGCGCCAGCAGCTTGGACGGGGGTGGCGATGAAGCTTTCTTT
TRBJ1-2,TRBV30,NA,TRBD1,CAWNIDRGYGYTF,TGTGCCTGGAATATAGACAGGGGCTATGGCTACACCTTC
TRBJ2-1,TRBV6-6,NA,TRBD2,CASIHSGGAFF,TGTGCCAGCATTCACAGCGGGGGGGCGTTCTTC
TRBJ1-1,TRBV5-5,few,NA,CASSLEGGTEAFF,TGTGCCAGCAGCTTGGAAGGGGGAACTGAAGCTTTCTTT
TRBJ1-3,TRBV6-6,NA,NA,CASGRGEGNTIYF,TGTGCCAGCGGAAGGGGCGAGGGAAACACCATATATTTT
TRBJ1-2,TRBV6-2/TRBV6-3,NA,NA,CASSRGLANYGYTF,TGTGCCAGCAGTAGGGGATTAGCTAACTATGGCTACACCTTC
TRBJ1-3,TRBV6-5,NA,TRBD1,CASSPPRDSLNTIYF,TGTGCCAGCAGCCCACCCCGGGACAGTTTAAACACCATATATTTT
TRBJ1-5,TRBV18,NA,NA,CASGAGDGPQHF,TGTGCCAGCGGGGCGGGGGATGGACCCCAGCATTTT
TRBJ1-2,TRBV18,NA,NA,CASSPPVTGQPSNYGYTF,TGTGCCAGCTCACCACCCGTTACCGGACAGCCTTCTAACTATGGCTACACCTTC
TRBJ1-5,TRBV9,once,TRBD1,CASSVGDRGGSQHF,TGTGCCAGCAGCGTCGGGGACAGGGGAGGGAGCCAGCATTTT
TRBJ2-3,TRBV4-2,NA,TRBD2,CASSSKRGGATDTQYF,TGTGCCAGCAGCTCCAAACGGGGGGGAGCAACAGATACGCAGTATTTT
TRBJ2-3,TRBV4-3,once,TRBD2,CASSQEGGGGADTQYF,TGCGCCAGCAGCCAAGAAGGCGGGGGTGGAGCAGATACGCAGTATTTT
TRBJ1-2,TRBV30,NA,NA,CAWRQSYGYTF,TGTGCCTGGAGACAGTCCTATGGCTACACCTTC
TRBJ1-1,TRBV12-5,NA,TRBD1,CASGPGTDVNTEAFF,TGTGCTAGTGGCCCGGGGACAGACGTGAACACTGAAGCTTTCTTT
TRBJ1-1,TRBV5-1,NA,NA,CASSLVGEEHF,TGCGCCAGCAGCTTGGTGGGGGAGGAGCACTTT
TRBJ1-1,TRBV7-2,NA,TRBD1,CASSLVGQGASEAFF,TGTGCCAGCAGCTTAGTGGGACAGGGGGCCTCTGAAGCTTTCTTT
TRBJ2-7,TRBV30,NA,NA,CAWSAWTGSYEQYF,TGTGCCTGGAGTGCGTGGACGGGATCCTACGAGCAGTACTTC
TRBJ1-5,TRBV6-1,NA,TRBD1,CASSERPNRGRGQPQHF,TGTGCCAGCAGTGAAAGACCAAACAGGGGAAGAGGTCAGCCCCAGCATTTT